This passage covers 18 T cell receptor beta chains from one sample sequenced in a study of blood T cell repertoires in COVID-19. This table comes from immunoSEQ multiplex PCR, and its TCRdb copy is limited to in-frame clones, with some not included. Of some 180,000 clones in the sample, about 80% were seen once. The material sequenced was PBMCs or T cells enriched from blood (not recorded which). These receptors came from a man aged 55 to 70 who had been exposed to COVID-19.

The chain joins TRBV7-2 to TRBJ1-3; perhaps TRBD1 as D (6 bases). Germline lookup yields CDR1 SGHTA and CDR2 FQGNSA. V lost 4 bases to trimming and J lost 5 bases, with 15 bases between them. This CDR3 spans 15 amino acids. The CDR3 here is CASSSPLGGRNTIYF. The CDR3 region has the DNA TGTGCCAGCAGCTCCCCTTTAGGGGGTCGAAACACCATATATTTT.

This chain joins TRBV11-3 and TRBJ2-1; D is perhaps TRBD2 (6 bases). The CDR3 runs 16 residues. Trimming removed 5 bases from V and 0 bases from J, with 14 bases in between. The germline CDR1 and CDR2 sequences are SGHNT and YENEEA. CDR3 coding DNA: TGTGCCAGCAGCCGCACGAGCGGGTACTCCTACAATGAGCAGTTCTTC. The encoded protein is CASSRTSGYSYNEQFF.

The chain uses TRBV11-1 and TRBJ1-2; possibly TRBD1 for D (6 bases). CDR3 length: 16 amino acids. CDR1 is SGHAT and CDR2 is FQDESV in the germline V gene (reference sequence). V lost 5 bases, J lost 4 bases, and 20 bases lay in between. This chain's CDR3 is CASSQIPRGSGYGYTF. In nucleotides, the CDR3 is TGTGCCAGCAGCCAGATCCCGAGGGGGTCGGGCTATGGCTACACCTTC.

This clone was counted a few times. V usage is TRBV7-2 and J usage is TRBJ1-6, with 7 bases identical to TRBD1. After removal of 6 bases from V and 9 bases from J, the junction contained 11 bases not matched to a gene. Germline-derived CDR1 and CDR2 are SGHTA and FQGNSA. The CDR3 totals 15 residues. The CDR3 spells CASSKGGTGLSPLHF. The CDR3 DNA reads TGTGCCAGCAGTAAAGGGGGCACAGGGCTTTCACCCCTCCACTTT.

CDR3 amino acids: CASSLGLASYEQYF. The CDR3 DNA is TGTGCCAGCAGCTTGGGACTAGCGTCCTACGAGCAGTACTTC. V usage is TRBV5-5 and J usage is TRBJ2-7; TRBD2 aligns across 8 bases. CDR1 and CDR2 (germline): SGHKS, YYEKEE (reference sequence). The CDR3 consists of 14 residues. V was clipped by 0 bases and J by 1 base; unmatched bases: 0.

This chain joins TRBV6-5 and TRBJ1-2, with D perhaps matching TRBD1 (5 bases). CDR1 MNHEY and CDR2 SVGAGI come from the germline V gene. CDR3 length: 15 residues. V lost 5 bases to trimming and J lost 4 bases, with 17 bases between them. This CDR3 reads CASSNGGMWAYGYTF. The DNA for the CDR3 is TGTGCCAGCAGTAACGGGGGGATGTGGGCCTATGGCTACACCTTC.

The rearrangement links TRBV9 to TRBJ1-2; D perhaps matches TRBD1 (6 bases). The V end was cut by 4 bases, the J end by 3 bases, with 16 bases between. This CDR3 has 15 residues. Germline CDR1 SGDLS, CDR2 YYNGEE. CDR3 sequence (DNA): TGTGCCAGCAGCCAAGGGGGTGATGGCTACTATGGCTACACCTTC. It yields the protein CASSQGGDGYYGYTF.

The V and J genes are TRBV11-2 and TRBJ1-1, with no clear D. V was shortened by 1 base and J by 1 base, with 10 bases between the two germline ends. This CDR3 has 15 amino acids. CDR1 and CDR2 from the germline V gene are SGHAT and FQNNGV. CDR3 bases: TGTGCCAGCAGCTTAGGTGTCAGGCCGAACACTGAAGCTTTCTTT. As protein: CASSLGVRPNTEAFF.

The chain recombines TRBV24-1 with TRBJ2-1, with 9 bases aligning to TRBD2. Germline assignment: CDR1 KGHDR and CDR2 SFDVKD. The CDR3 contains 16 residues. The J segment lost 7 bases and the V segment lost 0 bases, leaving 6 bases of the junction unmatched. CDR3 residues: CATSDLALAGLNEQFF. The CDR3 DNA sequence: TGTGCCACCAGTGATTTGGCGCTAGCGGGATTGAATGAGCAGTTCTTC.

The V call is TRBV19, the J call TRBJ2-7; 11 bases match TRBD1. Germline-derived CDR1 and CDR2 are LNHDA and SQIVND (reference sequence). The CDR3 is made up of 15 amino acids. Unmatched junction bases numbered 5, after V lost 0 bases and J lost 7 bases. For the CDR3, the DNA is TGTGCCAGTAGTATAGATGGGACAGGGGGAGGTGAGCAGTACTTC. Translated, it gives CASSIDGTGGGEQYF.

The J gene is TRBJ1-1, the V gene TRBV5-1; D remains ambiguous. V lost 4 bases, J lost 5 bases, and 18 bases lay in between. Looked up from germline, CDR1 is SGHRS and CDR2 is YFSETQ. The CDR3 runs to 15 residues. The CDR3 DNA sequence: TGCGCCAGCAGCCCACTAGTCACCGGGAGGACTGAAGCTTTCTTT. Amino acids: CASSPLVTGRTEAFF.

The chain is built from TRBV7-8 and TRBJ1-2; D gene ambiguous. From germline, CDR1 is SGHVS and CDR2 FQNEAQ. This CDR3 contains 16 residues. Trimming cost V 5 bases and J 4 bases, with 20 bases left between them. CDR3 nucleotide sequence: TGTGCCAGCAGCCACCGGCTCGGGCGGAGGCCCTATGGCTACACCTTC. Its protein is CASSHRLGRRPYGYTF.

The sample holds a few counts of this clone. The V call is TRBV14, the J call TRBJ2-2; D uncertain. Trimming removed 3 bases from V and 4 bases from J, with 9 bases in between. The length of the CDR3 is 14 residues. The germline V gene encodes CDR1 SGHDN and CDR2 FVKESK. The CDR3 bases are TGTGCCAGCAGCCAGATTCTGGCCACCGGGGAGCTGTTTTTT. This translates into CASSQILATGELFF.

This CDR3 is CASSPGGGQPQHF. As DNA, the CDR3 is TGTGCCAGCTCACCGGGGGGGGGACAGCCCCAGCATTTT. This sequence joins TRBV18 and TRBJ1-5; tentatively, D is TRBD1 (5 bases). Germline CDR1 and CDR2: KGHSH and LQKENI. Trimming took off 3 bases at V and 7 bases at J, with 10 bases between the two ends. This CDR3 is built from 13 residues.

CDR3 sequence (DNA): TGTGCCTGGGGGACAGGGGTGGGTGGCTACACCTTC. Translated: CAWGTGVGGYTF. The chain joins TRBV30 to TRBJ1-2, with 10 bases that match TRBD1. CDR1 GTSNPN and CDR2 SVGIG come from the germline V gene (reference sequence). The J segment lost 7 bases and the V segment lost 5 bases, leaving 4 bases of the junction unmatched. The CDR3 spans 12 residues.

The chain carries TRBV12-3 or TRBV12-4 and TRBJ1-2, with 7 bases aligning to TRBD1. V shed 5 bases and J 8 bases; nucleotides not matched to a gene: 8. The CDR3 spans 13 residues. The CDR3 reads CASSLGGTQGYTF. Here the CDR3 DNA reads TGTGCCAGCAGTCTAGGGGGCACTCAGGGCTACACCTTC.

This clone appeared once. The V call is TRBV5-3, the J call TRBJ1-5, with 8 bases fitting TRBD1. TRBV5-3 is placed among ORFs of uncertain function. The CDR3 is 14 residues long. Trimming removed 4 bases from V and 5 bases from J; junction bases left unmatched: 5. The CDR3 DNA is TGTGCCAGAAGCCAAGACAGGGGTGATCAGCCCCAGCATTTT. Translating gives CARSQDRGDQPQHF.

This sequence joins TRBV7-6 and TRBJ2-4, with a weak D call TRBD2 (5 bases). Trimming took off 5 bases at V and 1 base at J, with 21 bases between the two ends. The length of the CDR3 is 18 residues. Germline V lookup: CDR1 SGHVS, CDR2 FNYEAQ. The CDR3 DNA sequence: TGTGCCAGCAGCCCACGACAAAGAGCCAGGAGGGCCAAAAACATTCAGTACTTC. Its translation is CASSPRQRARRAKNIQYF.